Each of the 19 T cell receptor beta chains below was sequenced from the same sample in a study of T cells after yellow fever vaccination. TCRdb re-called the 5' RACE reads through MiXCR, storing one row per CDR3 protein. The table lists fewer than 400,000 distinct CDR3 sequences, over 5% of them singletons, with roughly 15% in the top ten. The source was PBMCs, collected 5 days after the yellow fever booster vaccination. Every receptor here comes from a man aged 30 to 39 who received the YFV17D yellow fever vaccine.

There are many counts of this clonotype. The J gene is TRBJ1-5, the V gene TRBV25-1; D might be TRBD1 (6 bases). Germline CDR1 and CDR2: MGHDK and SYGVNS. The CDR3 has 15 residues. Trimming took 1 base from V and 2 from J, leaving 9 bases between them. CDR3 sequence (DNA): TGTGCCAGCAGTGAATCAGGGGTGGGCAATCAGCCCCAGCATTTT. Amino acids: CASSESGVGNQPQHF.

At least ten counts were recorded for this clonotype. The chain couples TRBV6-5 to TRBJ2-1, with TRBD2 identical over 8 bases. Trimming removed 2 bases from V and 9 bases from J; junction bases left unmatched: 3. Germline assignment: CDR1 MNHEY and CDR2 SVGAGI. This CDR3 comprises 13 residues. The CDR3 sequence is CASSYGTSFEQFF. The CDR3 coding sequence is TGTGCCAGCAGTTACGGGACTAGTTTTGAGCAGTTCTTC.

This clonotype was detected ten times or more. CDR3 region: CASNPEEGTDTQYF. CDR3 nucleotide sequence: TGTGCCAGCAACCCCGAAGAAGGCACAGATACGCAGTATTTT. This chain connects TRBV6-1 to TRBJ2-3; no clear D gene. Germline values: CDR1 MNHNS, CDR2 SASEGT. The CDR3 is made up of 14 amino acids. Trimming pared 7 bases from V and 1 base from J, leaving 12 bases between.

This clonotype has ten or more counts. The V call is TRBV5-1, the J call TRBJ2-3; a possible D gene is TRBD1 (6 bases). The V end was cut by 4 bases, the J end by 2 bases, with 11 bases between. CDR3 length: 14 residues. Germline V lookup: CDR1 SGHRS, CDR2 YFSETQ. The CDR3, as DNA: TGCGCCAGCAGCCGGGGACAAGACACAGATACGCAGTATTTT. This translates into CASSRGQDTDTQYF.

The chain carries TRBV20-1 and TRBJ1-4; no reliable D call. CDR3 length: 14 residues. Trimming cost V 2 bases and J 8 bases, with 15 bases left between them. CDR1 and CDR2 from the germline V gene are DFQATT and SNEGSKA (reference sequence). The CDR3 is CSARPHTGREKLFF. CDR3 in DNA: TGCAGTGCTAGACCTCACACTGGACGGGAAAAACTGTTTTTT.

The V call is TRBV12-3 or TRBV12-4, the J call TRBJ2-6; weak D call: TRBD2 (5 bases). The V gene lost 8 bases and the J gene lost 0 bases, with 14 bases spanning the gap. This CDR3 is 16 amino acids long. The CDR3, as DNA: TGTGCCAGCGGCAGTCCTCGGGGCTCTGGGGCCAACGTCCTGACTTTC. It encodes CASGSPRGSGANVLTF.

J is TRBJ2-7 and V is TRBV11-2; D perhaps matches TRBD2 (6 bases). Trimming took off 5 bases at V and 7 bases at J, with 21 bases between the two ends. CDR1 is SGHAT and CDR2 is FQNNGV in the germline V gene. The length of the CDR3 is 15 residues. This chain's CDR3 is CASSVGGLTTGEQYF. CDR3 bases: TGTGCCAGCAGCGTAGGAGGGCTAACCACTGGAGAGCAGTACTTC. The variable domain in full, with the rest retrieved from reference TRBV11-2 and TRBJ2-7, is EAGVAQSPRYKIIEKRQSVAFWCNPISGHATLYWYQQILGQGPKLLIQFQNNGVVDDSQLPKDRFSAERLKGVDSTLKIQPAKLEDSAVYLCASSVGGLTTGEQYFGPGTRLTVT.

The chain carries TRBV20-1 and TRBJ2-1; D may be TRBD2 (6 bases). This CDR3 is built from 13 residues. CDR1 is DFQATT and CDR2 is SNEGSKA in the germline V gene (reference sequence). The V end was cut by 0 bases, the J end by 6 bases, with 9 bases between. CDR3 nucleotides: TGCAGTGCTAGAGAGCGGACTATCAATGAGCAGTTCTTC. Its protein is CSARERTINEQFF.

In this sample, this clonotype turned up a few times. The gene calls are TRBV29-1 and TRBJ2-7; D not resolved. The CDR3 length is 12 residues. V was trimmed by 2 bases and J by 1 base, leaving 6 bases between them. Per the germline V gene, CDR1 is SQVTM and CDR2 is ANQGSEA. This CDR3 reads CSVETRSYEQYF. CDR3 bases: TGCAGCGTTGAAACCCGGTCCTACGAGCAGTACTTC.

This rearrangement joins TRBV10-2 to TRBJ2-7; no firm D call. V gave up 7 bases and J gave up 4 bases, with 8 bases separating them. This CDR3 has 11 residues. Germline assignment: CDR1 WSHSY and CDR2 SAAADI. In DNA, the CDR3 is TGCGCCAGCACGCAGTTTTACGAGCAGTACTTC. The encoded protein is CASTQFYEQYF.

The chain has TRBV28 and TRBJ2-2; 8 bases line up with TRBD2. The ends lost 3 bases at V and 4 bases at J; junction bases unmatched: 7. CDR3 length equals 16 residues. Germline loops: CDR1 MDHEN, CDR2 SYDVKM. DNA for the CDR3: TGTGCCAGCAGTTTTGTGGCTAGCGGGCGCACCGGGGAGCTGTTTTTT. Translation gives CASSFVASGRTGELFF. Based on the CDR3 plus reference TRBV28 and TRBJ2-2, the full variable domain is DVKVTQSSRYLVKRTGEKVFLECVQDMDHENMFWYRQDPGLGLRLIYFSYDVKMKEKGDIPEGYSVSREKKERFSLILESASTNQTSMYLCASSFVASGRTGELFFGEGSRLTVL.

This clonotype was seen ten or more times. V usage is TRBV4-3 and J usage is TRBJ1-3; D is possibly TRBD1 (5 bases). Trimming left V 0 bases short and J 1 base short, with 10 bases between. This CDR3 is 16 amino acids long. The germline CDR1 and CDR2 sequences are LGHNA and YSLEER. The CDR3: CASSQEDGGSGNTIYF. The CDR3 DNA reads TGCGCCAGCAGCCAAGAAGACGGGGGATCTGGAAACACCATATATTTT.

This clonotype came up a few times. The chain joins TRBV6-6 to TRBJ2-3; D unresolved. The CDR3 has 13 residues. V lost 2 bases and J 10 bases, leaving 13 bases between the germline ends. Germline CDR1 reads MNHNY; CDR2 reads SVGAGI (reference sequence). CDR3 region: CASSYPDLVAQYF. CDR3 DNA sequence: TGTGCCAGCAGTTACCCTGACCTCGTTGCGCAGTATTTT.

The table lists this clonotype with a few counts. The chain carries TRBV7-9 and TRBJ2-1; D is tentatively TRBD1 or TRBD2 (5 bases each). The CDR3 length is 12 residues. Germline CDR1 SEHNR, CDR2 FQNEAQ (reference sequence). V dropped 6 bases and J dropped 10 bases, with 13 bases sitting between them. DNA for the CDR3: TGTGCCAGCAGAGACCTCCGGGGCGAGCAGTTCTTC. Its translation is CASRDLRGEQFF.

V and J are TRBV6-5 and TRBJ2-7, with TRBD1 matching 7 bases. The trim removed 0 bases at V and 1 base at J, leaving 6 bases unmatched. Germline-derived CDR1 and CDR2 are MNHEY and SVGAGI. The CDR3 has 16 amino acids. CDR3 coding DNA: TGTGCCAGCAGTTACTCAGGACAGGCTTGGTCCTACGAGCAGTACTTC. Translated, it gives CASSYSGQAWSYEQYF.

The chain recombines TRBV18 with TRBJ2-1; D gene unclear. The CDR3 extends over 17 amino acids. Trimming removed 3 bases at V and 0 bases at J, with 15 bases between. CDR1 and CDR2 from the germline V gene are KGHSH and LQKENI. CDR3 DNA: TGTGCCAGCTCACCGAACCCGCTAAAAAGCTCCTACAATGAGCAGTTCTTC. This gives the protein CASSPNPLKSSYNEQFF.

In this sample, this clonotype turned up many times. The CDR3 spells CASSLSDRVGLGLFF. The CDR3 coding sequence is TGTGCCAGCAGCCTATCGGACAGGGTGGGATTAGGACTGTTTTTT. This chain links TRBV7-9 with TRBJ1-4; 8 nucleotides align to TRBD1. This CDR3 spans 15 amino acids. The J segment lost 13 bases and the V segment lost 5 bases, leaving 15 bases of the junction unmatched. The germline V gene has CDR1 SEHNR and CDR2 FQNEAQ (reference sequence).

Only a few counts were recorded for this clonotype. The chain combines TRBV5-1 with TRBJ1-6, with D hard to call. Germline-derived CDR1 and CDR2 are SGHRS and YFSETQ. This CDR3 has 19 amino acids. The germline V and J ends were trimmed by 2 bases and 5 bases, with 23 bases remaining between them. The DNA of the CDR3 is TGCGCCAGCAGCTTAAGAATGAAAACCCGCAACGGAGATAATTCACCCCTCCACTTT. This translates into CASSLRMKTRNGDNSPLHF.

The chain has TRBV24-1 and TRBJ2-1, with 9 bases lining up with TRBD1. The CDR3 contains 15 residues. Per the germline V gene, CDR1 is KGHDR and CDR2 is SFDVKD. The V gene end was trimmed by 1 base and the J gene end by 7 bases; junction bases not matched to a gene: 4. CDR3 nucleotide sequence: TGTGCCACCAGTGATTTTGGGACAGGGTTTAATGAGCAGTTCTTC. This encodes CATSDFGTGFNEQFF.